The 16 T cell receptor beta chains reported below all come from one sample, sequenced in a study of blood T cells in healthy people across ages (dated by TCRdb to 2015 to 2017). The library was made by 5' RACE. Sequencer: Illumina HiSeq 2500. A second roughly 6 to 11 cycle PCR used a sample-barcoded 5' primer and a J-beta primer mix. TCRdb passed the public sequencing reads through fastp at Q25 and MiXCR, retaining productive beta sequences. Identical CDR3 protein sequences are pooled into one entry, listed with their most common genes and DNA. The sample profile shows 800,000 or so distinct CDR3 sequences; 25% of them were found once. The ten largest clonotypes hold under 4.5% of the sample. These same data were also listed under a study on T cells of mothers and their children.

Sample: blood. The origin of the receptors is a boy aged 10-17 years in good health.

This sequence joins TRBV6-1 and TRBJ2-3, with D uncertain. The V gene lost 6 bases and the J gene lost 1 base, with 8 bases spanning the gap. Per the germline V gene, CDR1 is MNHNS and CDR2 is SASEGT. This CDR3 spans 13 amino acids. This CDR3 is CASSIRGTDTQYF. The CDR3 region has the DNA TGTGCCAGCAGCATTAGGGGCACAGATACGCAGTATTTT.

As concerns this clonotype: One junction end disagrees with the germline gene, perhaps due to a read error. The chain uses TRBV20-1 and TRBJ2-3, with TRBD1 matching over 7 bases. CDR1 is DFQATT and CDR2 is SNEGSKA in the germline V gene (reference sequence). The CDR3 extends over 13 amino acids. The CDR3 DNA reads as TGTAGTGCTATAAGACAGGGAGCAGATACGCAGTATTTT. Translation gives CSAIRQGADTQYF.

The chain couples TRBV12-3 or TRBV12-4 to TRBJ2-6; 9 nucleotides line up with TRBD1. The CDR3 contains 19 residues. The V segment lost 3 bases and the J segment 0 bases; nucleotides outside the gene matches: 9. CDR3 residues: CASSLGQGFLASGANVLTF. CDR3 nucleotides: TGTGCCAGCAGTTTGGGACAGGGCTTTTTGGCCTCTGGGGCCAACGTCCTGACTTTC.

V and J are TRBV20-1 and TRBJ2-7; maybe TRBD2 (7 bases). Looked up from germline, CDR1 is DFQATT and CDR2 is SNEGSKA (reference sequence). Deletions cut 4 bases from V and 2 bases from J, with 9 bases between. The CDR3 runs 12 residues. The CDR3 loop is CSAKGGTYEQYF. DNA of the CDR3: TGCAGTGCTAAGGGGGGGACCTACGAGCAGTACTTC.

A remark on this clonotype: The junction differs from germline at one of its ends, possibly a read error. This rearrangement joins TRBV20-1 to TRBJ1-4, with 9 bases matching TRBD1. Germline lookup yields CDR1 DFQATT and CDR2 SNEGSKA (reference sequence). The CDR3 runs 16 residues. This CDR3 is CSARDQGTGPNEKLSF. The CDR3 DNA sequence: TGCAGTGCTAGAGATCAGGGGACAGGGCCTAATGAAAAACTGTCTTTT.

The V and J genes are TRBV4-3 and TRBJ2-7; 7 bases map to TRBD2. J was trimmed by 4 bases and V by 0 bases; bases with no gene match: 6. CDR3 size: 15 residues. CDR1 and CDR2 from the germline V gene are LGHNA and YSLEER. The CDR3 here is CASSQELGGGYEQYF. CDR3 DNA sequence: TGCGCCAGCAGCCAAGAACTGGGCGGGGGTTACGAGCAGTACTTC.

V usage is TRBV24-1 and J usage is TRBJ2-5; TRBD2 matches 7 bases. The DNA end is a closer match to TRBJ2-1, so the J assignment may be wrong. From germline, CDR1 is KGHDR and CDR2 SFDVKD. The CDR3 covers 13 residues. CDR3 sequence: CATSEPGGNEQFF. The DNA for the CDR3 is TGTGCCACCAGTGAACCGGGGGGCAATGAGCAGTTCTTC.

The chain links TRBV29-1 to TRBJ2-1, with 8 nucleotides matching TRBD1. Germline trimming cut 5 bases from V and 4 bases from J; bases unmatched to any gene: 22. Germline V CDR1 and CDR2: SQVTM, ANQGSEA. The CDR3 consists of 19 residues. This chain's CDR3 is CSVQGQGKRLVPAYNEQFF. Written as DNA, the CDR3 is TGCAGCGTTCAAGGACAGGGAAAAAGACTAGTGCCGGCTTACAATGAGCAGTTCTTC.

In its sample, this clonotype was seen a few times. The gene calls are TRBV5-1 and TRBJ2-7, with 8 bases matching TRBD1. This CDR3 is 17 amino acids long. Trimming at V came to 0 bases and at J to 1 base, leaving 9 bases not matched to a gene. CDR1 is SGHRS and CDR2 is YFSETQ in the germline V gene. The CDR3 DNA follows: TGCGCCAGCAGCTTGGTTTCGGACAGGGAAATATCCTACGAGCAGTACTTC. Protein sequence: CASSLVSDREISYEQYF.

The chain carries TRBV29-1 and TRBJ2-1, with D tentatively TRBD2 (6 bases). V was trimmed by 4 bases and J by 5 bases, leaving 12 bases between them. This CDR3 has 13 residues. In germline, CDR1 is SQVTM, CDR2 ANQGSEA. This CDR3 reads CSVAWDLNNEQFF. The CDR3 DNA sequence: TGCAGCGTTGCCTGGGACTTAAACAATGAGCAGTTCTTC.

This clonotype was found many times. V usage is TRBV4-3 and J usage is TRBJ2-5; D might be TRBD1 or TRBD2, each matching 5 bases. The V end lost 4 bases, the J end lost 5 bases, and 14 bases lay between the germline ends. CDR3 length: 14 amino acids. Germline V gene sequence: CDR1 LGHNA, CDR2 YSLEER. Written as DNA, the CDR3 is TGCGCCAGCAGCCGAGTCCTCGAGGGGGAGACCCAGTACTTC. Protein: CASSRVLEGETQYF.

This clonotype came up a few times. V gene TRBV7-9 combines with J gene TRBJ2-1, with TRBD1 identical over 7 bases. Germline CDR1 is SEHNR and CDR2 is FQNEAQ (reference sequence). V dropped 4 bases and J dropped 4; count of bases not matched to a gene: 13. The CDR3 runs 17 residues. The CDR3 DNA reads TGTGCCAGCAGCTCCTCTACCCGGACAGGAGGATACAATGAGCAGTTCTTC. It codes for CASSSSTRTGGYNEQFF.

The chain is built from TRBV28 and TRBJ2-4; 10 nucleotides agree with TRBD1. This CDR3 is built from 12 residues. Germline V gene data show CDR1 as MDHEN and CDR2 as SYDVKM. Unmatched junction bases numbered 4, after V lost 9 bases and J lost 8 bases. DNA for the CDR3: TGTGCCAGTAGGACAGGGGGAGACATTCAGTACTTC. Translation gives CASRTGGDIQYF.

V is TRBV12-3 or TRBV12-4 and J is TRBJ2-1, with D unclear. V gave up 3 bases and J gave up 7 bases, with 10 bases separating them. The CDR3 extends over 13 amino acids. The CDR3 here is CASSFRQINEQFF. The CDR3 DNA sequence: TGTGCCAGCAGTTTTAGGCAGATTAATGAGCAGTTCTTC.

In DNA, the CDR3 is TGCGCCAGCAGCGCGGGACAGGGGGTGAACGAGCAGTACTTC. This gives the protein CASSAGQGVNEQYF. The chain employs TRBV5-1 and TRBJ2-7, with TRBD1 matching over 11 bases. Trimming took 4 bases from V and 5 from J; bases not matched to a gene: 5. The V gene's germline CDR1 is SGHRS and CDR2 YFSETQ. The CDR3 is 14 residues long. The full variable domain, rest sourced from reference TRBV5-1 and TRBJ2-7, is KAGVTQTPRYLIKTRGQQVTLSCSPISGHRSVSWYQQTPGQGLQFLFEYFSETQRNKGNFPGRFSGRQFSNSRSEMNVSTLELGDSALYLCASSAGQGVNEQYFGPGTRLTVT.

The chain combines TRBV7-9 with TRBJ2-5, with D uncertain. The J call may be in error: the DNA end matches TRBJ2-7 better. From germline, CDR1 is SEHNR and CDR2 FQNEAQ (reference sequence). The CDR3 has 14 residues. CDR3 residues: CASSLNDGVYEQYF. In DNA form, the CDR3 reads TGTGCCAGCAGCTTAAACGATGGGGTCTACGAGCAGTACTTC.